Given below is one T cell receptor (beta chain) in context. In this sample, this clonotype turned up many times. This receptor's antigen is unknown. Per-base quality was not reported, and no clone a single base away is much larger than it. The TCR beta CDR3 regions were amplified from RNA transcripts. A first-round RT-PCR of the TCR CDR3 used the HTBI primer set with the Qiagen OneStep RT-PCR kit. A second multiplex PCR round built the libraries, followed by size selection and purification. Libraries were sequenced paired-end with 100 bp reads on an Illumina HiSeq2000. In the original analysis: SOAPnuke was used to process the raw data, removing reads that contained adapters or uncalled bases, had a mean Phred below 15, or lacked an exact match to the constant primer or identifier. High-quality paired reads were merged with COPE v1.2.5, and unique nucleotide sequences were defined as clonotypes. MiTCR v1.1 was used to align the clonotypes against IMGT TRBV, TRBD and TRBJ reference segments. Analysis was restricted to V-J combinations with a frequency above 0.0001, which covered over 98% of repertoires. A TCS score was defined as the ratio between F50 (clonal expansion) and ExV (chaos), using BLOSUM62-based TCRdist between CDR3 peptides within each V-J. Welch's t-statistics and random forest reduced several hundred V-J features to fewer than 15, which were used in a naive Bayes classifier (R e1071). The public reads were reanalyzed by TCRdb: fastp trimming at Q25, MiXCR alignment, in-frame beta chains only. When rows share a CDR3 protein, they turn into one entry using the most common DNA and genes. The V and J calls reflect TCRdb's pipeline rather than the authors' work. The sample profile shows under 350,000 distinct CDR3 sequences; 21% of them were found once. Of the sample, under 55% falls within the top ten clones.

The CDR3 contains 14 residues, cysteine and phenylalanine counted. Only the CDR3 portion is preserved as DNA: 42 bases, with reading frame beginning at the first base. V is shortened by 6 bases, J by 0 bases, and the region joining them spans 10 bases. CDR1 and CDR2 are read off the germline V gene as KGHSH and LQKENI. Graves' hyperthyroidism was defined as stable when no progression to ophthalmopathy occurred over 18 months of follow-up. Hyperthyroidism patients were aged 18 to 65 years and newly diagnosed, with disease duration of less than 2 months. The study excluded patients with uncontrolled infections, other autoimmune diseases, pregnancy or lactation. Diagnoses were based on clinical symptoms, serum thyroxine and TRAb, thyroid ultrasound and orbital computed tomography. PBMCs were separated from roughly 9.3 ml of fresh peripheral blood using Ficoll-Paque density gradient centrifugation. Total RNA was extracted with Trizol reagent, and quality was checked on an Agilent 2100 Bioanalyzer.

This sample was included in a study of T cells in Graves' hyperthyroidism and ophthalmopathy (dated by TCRdb to the late 2010s). A note on the overall study: Peripheral blood samples were taken at the time of initial diagnosis, prior to any treatment. TCR V-J signatures able to tell the groups apart were searched for in a discovery cohort of some 100 patients, of whom over 40 had Graves' ophthalmopathy and 55 to 60 had stable Graves' hyperthyroidism. Whether ophthalmopathy could be predicted prospectively was tested in an independent validation cohort made up of roughly 19 hyperthyroidism patients plus 17 patients who later progressed to ophthalmopathy. The 75 to 100 discovery patients were randomly divided into training and test sets at a 7:3 ratio. In addition, the study compared T-cell repertoires in thyroid tissue and in blood from six Graves' hyperthyroidism patients. After sampling, hyperthyroidism patients received methimazole starting at 30 mg daily, and ophthalmopathy patients received high-dose intravenous methylprednisolone. The paper reports TCR Vbeta CDR3 sequencing of 135 peripheral blood samples: approximately 43 ophthalmopathy, some 80 hyperthyroidism and roughly 17 progressor patients.

What the work shows at the level of the full study, not this receptor alone: During validation, the model predicted progression to ophthalmopathy a median of about 5.9 months ahead of onset, with almost 71% sensitivity and less than 85% specificity. Sample size was not statistically predetermined, and investigators were not blinded to group allocation. Most expanded thyroid clonotypes (frequency above 0.001) were also detected in blood, suggesting blood repertoires may reflect thyroid immune responses. Ophthalmopathy was separated from stable hyperthyroidism by a 13 V-J signature model, with 87.88% sensitivity and about 81% specificity obtained in cross-validation and 80%/75% obtained in testing.

The chain is assembled from TRBV18 and TRBJ2-3; the D gene assignment is ambiguous. This sequence originates from a woman between 50 and 59 years old with Graves' hyperthyroidism. The specimen was blood. CDR3 loop: CASSQTASTDTQYF. The nucleotides read TGTGCCAGCTCGCAGACTGCCAGCACAGATACGCAGTATTTT.